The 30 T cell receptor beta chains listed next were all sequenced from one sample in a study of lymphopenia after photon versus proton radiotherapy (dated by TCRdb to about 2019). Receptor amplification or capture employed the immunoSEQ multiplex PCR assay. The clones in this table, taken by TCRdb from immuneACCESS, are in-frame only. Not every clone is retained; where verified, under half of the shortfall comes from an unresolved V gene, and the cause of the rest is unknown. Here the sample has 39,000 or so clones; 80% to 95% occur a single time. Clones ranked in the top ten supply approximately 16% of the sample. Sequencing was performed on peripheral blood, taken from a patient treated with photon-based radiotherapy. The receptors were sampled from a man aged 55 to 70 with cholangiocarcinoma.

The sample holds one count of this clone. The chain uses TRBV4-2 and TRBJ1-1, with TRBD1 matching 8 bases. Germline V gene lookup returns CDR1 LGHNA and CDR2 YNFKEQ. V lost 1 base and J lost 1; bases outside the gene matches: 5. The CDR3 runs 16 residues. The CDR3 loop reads CASSQGTGMRNTEAFF. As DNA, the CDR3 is TGTGCCAGCAGCCAAGGGACAGGGATGAGGAACACTGAAGCTTTCTTT.

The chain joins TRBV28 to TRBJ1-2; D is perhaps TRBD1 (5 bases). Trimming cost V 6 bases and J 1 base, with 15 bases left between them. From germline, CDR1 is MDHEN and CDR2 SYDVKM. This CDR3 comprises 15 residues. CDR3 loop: CASRIARTLNYGYTF. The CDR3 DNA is TGTGCCAGCAGAATTGCCCGGACACTTAACTATGGCTACACCTTC.

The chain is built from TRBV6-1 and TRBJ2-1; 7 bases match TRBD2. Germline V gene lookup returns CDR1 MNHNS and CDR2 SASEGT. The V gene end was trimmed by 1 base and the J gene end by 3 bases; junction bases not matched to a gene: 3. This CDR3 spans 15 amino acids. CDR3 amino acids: CASSEDGGSYNEQFF. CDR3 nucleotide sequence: TGTGCCAGCAGTGAAGATGGCGGGAGCTACAATGAGCAGTTCTTC.

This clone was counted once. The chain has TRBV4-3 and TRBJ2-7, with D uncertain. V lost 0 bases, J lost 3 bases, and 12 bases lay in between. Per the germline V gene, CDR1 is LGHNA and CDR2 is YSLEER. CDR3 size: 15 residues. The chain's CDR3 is CASSQEGNSIYEQYF. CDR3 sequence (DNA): TGCGCCAGCAGCCAAGAAGGTAACAGCATCTACGAGCAGTACTTC.

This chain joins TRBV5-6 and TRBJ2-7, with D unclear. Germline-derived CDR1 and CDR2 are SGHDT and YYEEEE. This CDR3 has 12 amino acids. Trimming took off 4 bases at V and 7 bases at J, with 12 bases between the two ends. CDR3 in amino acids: CASSVLVSEQYF. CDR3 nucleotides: TGTGCCAGCAGCGTGTTGGTTAGTGAGCAGTACTTC.

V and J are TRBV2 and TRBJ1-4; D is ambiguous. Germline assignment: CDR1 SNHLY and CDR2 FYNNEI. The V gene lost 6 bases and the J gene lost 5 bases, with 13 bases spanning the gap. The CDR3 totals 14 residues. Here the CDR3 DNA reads TGTGCCAGCAGCCTCGACGGAGCAAATGAAAAACTGTTTTTT. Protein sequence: CASSLDGANEKLFF.

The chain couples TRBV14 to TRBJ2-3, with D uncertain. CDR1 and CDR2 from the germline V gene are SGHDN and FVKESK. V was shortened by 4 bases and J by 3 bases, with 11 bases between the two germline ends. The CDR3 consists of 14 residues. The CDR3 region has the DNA TGTGCCAGCAGCCTCAGACTGGTGACAGATACGCAGTATTTT. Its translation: CASSLRLVTDTQYF. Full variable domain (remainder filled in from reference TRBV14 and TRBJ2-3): EAGVTQFPSHSVIEKGQTVTLRCDPISGHDNLYWYRRVMGKEIKFLLHFVKESKQDESGMPNNRFLAERTGGTYSTLKVQPAELEDSGVYFCASSLRLVTDTQYFGPGTRLTVL.

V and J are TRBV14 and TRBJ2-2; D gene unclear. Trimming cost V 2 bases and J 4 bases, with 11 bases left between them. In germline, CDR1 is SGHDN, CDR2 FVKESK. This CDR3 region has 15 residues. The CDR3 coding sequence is TGTGCCAGCAGCCAAACCCCCCTGCGCACCGGGGAGCTGTTTTTT. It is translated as CASSQTPLRTGELFF.

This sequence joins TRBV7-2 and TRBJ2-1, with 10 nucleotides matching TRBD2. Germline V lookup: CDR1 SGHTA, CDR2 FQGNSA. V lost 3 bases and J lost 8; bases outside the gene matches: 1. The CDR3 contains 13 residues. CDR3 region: CASSFLAGDEQFF. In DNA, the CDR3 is TGTGCCAGCAGCTTCCTAGCGGGGGATGAGCAGTTCTTC.

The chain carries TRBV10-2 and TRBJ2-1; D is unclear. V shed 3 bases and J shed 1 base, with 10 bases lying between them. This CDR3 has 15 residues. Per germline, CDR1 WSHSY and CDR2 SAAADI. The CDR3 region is CASSEEWGSYNEQFF. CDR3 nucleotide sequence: TGCGCCAGCAGTGAAGAGTGGGGATCCTACAATGAGCAGTTCTTC.

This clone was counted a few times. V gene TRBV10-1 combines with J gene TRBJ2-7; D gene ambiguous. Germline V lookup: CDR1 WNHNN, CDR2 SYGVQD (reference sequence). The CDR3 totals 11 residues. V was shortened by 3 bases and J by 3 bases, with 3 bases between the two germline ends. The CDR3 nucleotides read TGCGCCAGCAGTGACAACTACGAGCAGTACTTC. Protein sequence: CASSDNYEQYF.

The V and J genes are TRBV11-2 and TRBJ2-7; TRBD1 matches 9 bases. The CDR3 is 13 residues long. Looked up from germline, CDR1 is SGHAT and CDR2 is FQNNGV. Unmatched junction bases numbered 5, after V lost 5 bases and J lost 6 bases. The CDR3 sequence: CASSPGTGREQYF. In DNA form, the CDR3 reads TGTGCCAGCAGCCCAGGGACAGGGCGCGAGCAGTACTTC.

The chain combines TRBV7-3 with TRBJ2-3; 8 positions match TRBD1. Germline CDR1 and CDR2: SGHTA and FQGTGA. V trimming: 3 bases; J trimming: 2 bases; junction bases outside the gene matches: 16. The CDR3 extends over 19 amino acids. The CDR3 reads CASSFGWSGTGGLTDTQYF. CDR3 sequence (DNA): TGTGCCAGCAGCTTCGGGTGGTCCGGGACAGGAGGCCTCACAGATACGCAGTATTTT.

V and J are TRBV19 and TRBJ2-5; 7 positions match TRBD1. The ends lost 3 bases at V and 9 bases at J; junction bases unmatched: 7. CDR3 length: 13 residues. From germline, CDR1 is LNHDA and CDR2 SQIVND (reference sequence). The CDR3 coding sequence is TGTGCCAGTAGTATGGGACAGCACGAGGCCCAGTACTTC. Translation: CASSMGQHEAQYF.

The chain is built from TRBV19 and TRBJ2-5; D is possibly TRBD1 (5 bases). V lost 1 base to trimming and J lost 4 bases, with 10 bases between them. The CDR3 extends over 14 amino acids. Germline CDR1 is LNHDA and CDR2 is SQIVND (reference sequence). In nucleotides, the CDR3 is TGTGCCAGTAGTATAGGGTATCAGGGAGAGACCCAGTACTTC. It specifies CASSIGYQGETQYF.

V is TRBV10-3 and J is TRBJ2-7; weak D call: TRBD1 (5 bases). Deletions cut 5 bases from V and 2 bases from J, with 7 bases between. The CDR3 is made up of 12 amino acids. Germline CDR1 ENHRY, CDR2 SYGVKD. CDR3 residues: CAISRQTYEQYF. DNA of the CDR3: TGTGCCATCAGTCGACAGACCTACGAGCAGTACTTC.

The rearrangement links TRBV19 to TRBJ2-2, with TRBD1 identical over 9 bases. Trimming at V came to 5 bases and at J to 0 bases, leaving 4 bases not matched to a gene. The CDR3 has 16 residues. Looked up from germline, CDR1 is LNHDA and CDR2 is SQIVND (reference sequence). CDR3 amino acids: CASSVRQGANTGELFF. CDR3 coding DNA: TGTGCCAGTAGTGTTAGACAGGGGGCGAACACCGGGGAGCTGTTTTTT.

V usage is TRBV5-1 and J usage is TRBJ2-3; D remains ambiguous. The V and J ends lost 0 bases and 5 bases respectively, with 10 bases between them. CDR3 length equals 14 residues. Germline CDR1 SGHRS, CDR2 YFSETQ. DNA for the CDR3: TGCGCCAGCAGCTTGGGTTATGGGGAAGATACGCAGTATTTT. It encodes CASSLGYGEDTQYF.

The CDR3 loop reads CASRQIQDVTSGEQYF. The CDR3 DNA reads TGTGCCAGCAGGCAGATTCAAGACGTCACGTCCGGCGAGCAGTACTTC. V gene TRBV5-4 combines with J gene TRBJ2-7; D unresolved. The V end was cut by 5 bases, the J end by 6 bases, with 24 bases between. From germline, CDR1 is SGHNT and CDR2 YYREEE (reference sequence). This CDR3 contains 16 residues.

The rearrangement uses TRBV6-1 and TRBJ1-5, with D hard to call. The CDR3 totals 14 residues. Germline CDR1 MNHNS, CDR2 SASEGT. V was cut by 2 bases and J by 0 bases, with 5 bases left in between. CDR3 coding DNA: TGTGCCAGCAGTGAAACCGATAGCAATCAGCCCCAGCATTTT. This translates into CASSETDSNQPQHF.

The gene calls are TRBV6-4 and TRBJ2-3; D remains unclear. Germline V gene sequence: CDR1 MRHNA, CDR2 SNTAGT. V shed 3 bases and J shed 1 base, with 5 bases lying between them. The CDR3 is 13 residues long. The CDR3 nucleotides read TGTGCCAGCAGTGAAGGCCGCACAGATACGCAGTATTTT. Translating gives CASSEGRTDTQYF.

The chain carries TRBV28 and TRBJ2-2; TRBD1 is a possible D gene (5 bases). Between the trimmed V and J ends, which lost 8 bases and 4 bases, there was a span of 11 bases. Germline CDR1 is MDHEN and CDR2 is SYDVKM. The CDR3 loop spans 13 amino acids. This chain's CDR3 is CASLAGLTGELFF. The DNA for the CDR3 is TGTGCCAGCCTGGCAGGGCTCACCGGGGAGCTGTTTTTT.

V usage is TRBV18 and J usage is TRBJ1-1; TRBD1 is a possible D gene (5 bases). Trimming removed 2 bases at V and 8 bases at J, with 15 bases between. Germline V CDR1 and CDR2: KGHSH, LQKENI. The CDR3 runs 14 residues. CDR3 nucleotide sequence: TGTGCCAGCTCACCATCCGGGCGGACACGGGAAGCTTTCTTT. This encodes CASSPSGRTREAFF.

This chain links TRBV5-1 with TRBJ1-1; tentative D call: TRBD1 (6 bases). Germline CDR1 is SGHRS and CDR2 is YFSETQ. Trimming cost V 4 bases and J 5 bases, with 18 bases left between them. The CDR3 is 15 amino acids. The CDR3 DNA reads TGCGCCAGCAGCCTCCGAGTGGGGGCAAGAACTGAAGCTTTCTTT. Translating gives CASSLRVGARTEAFF.

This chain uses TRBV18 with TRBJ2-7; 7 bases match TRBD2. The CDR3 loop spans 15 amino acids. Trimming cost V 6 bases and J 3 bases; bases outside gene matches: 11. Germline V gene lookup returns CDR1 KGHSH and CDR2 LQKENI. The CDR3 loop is CASSPGLGGVYEQYF. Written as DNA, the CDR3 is TGTGCCAGCTCCCCAGGACTAGGAGGAGTCTACGAGCAGTACTTC.

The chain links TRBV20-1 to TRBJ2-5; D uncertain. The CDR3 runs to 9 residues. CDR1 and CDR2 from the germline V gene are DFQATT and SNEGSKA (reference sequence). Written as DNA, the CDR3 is TGCAGGGTCGGGGAGACCCAGTACTTC. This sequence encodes CRVGETQYF.

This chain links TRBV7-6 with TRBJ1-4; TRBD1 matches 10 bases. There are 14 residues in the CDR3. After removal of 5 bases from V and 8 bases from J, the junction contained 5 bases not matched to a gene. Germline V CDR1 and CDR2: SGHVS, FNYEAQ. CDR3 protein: CASSTRTGGEKLFF. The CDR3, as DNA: TGTGCCAGCAGCACTCGGACAGGGGGAGAAAAACTGTTTTTT.

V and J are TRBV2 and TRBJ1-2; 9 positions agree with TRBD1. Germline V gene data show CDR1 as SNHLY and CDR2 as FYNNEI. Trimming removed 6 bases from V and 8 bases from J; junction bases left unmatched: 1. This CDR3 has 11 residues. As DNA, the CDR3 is TGTGCCAGCAGCACAGGGGGCGGCTACACCTTC. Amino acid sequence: CASSTGGGYTF.

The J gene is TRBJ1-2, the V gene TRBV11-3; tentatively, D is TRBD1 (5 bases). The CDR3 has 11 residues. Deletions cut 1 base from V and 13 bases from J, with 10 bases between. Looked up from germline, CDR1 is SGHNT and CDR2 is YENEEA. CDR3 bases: TGTGCCAGCAGCTTAGGGGGGGACGTCACCTTC. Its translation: CASSLGGDVTF.

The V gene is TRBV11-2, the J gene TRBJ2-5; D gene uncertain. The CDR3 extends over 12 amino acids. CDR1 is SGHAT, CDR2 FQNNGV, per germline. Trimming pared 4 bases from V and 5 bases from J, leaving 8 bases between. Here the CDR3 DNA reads TGTGCCAGCAGCTCGATGAGCGAGACCCAGTACTTC. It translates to CASSSMSETQYF.